Each of the 15 T cell receptor beta chains below was sequenced from the same sample in a study of cytomegalovirus exposure and HLA in healthy donors. The PCR employed 60 Vbeta primers together with 13 Jbeta primers. This table comes from immunoSEQ multiplex PCR, and its TCRdb copy is limited to in-frame clones, with some not included. The top ten hold 5.4% of the sample, which has about 150,000 clones, approximately 70% seen once. Sequenced sample: PBMCs. The receptors were sampled from a young woman in good health and CMV-seropositive.

The CDR3 region is CASSQGLQIQETQYF. The DNA for the CDR3 is TGCGCCAGCAGCCAAGGACTCCAAATCCAAGAGACCCAGTACTTC. This chain uses TRBV4-3 with TRBJ2-5; no reliable D call. Germline CDR1 is LGHNA and CDR2 is YSLEER. This CDR3 has 15 amino acids. Trimming stripped 1 base from V and 1 base from J, with 10 bases between.

This clone occurred once. Other DNA variants within this sample encode the same CDR3. The V call is TRBV4-2, the J call TRBJ2-7; no firm D call. This CDR3 has 13 residues. Per germline, CDR1 LGHNA and CDR2 YNFKEQ. V was shortened by 1 base and J by 2 bases, with 6 bases between the two germline ends. Here the CDR3 reads CASSQGPTYEQYF. The CDR3, as DNA: TGTGCCAGCAGCCAAGGGCCGACCTACGAGCAGTACTTC.

The chain combines TRBV6-6 with TRBJ2-2; 8 bases fit TRBD1. CDR1 and CDR2 (germline): MNHNY, SVGAGI (reference sequence). CDR3 length: 15 amino acids. After removal of 6 bases from V and 6 bases from J, the junction contained 9 bases not matched to a gene. The CDR3 nucleotides are TGTGCCAGCAGATTCGGACAGGGTCGACCCGGGGAGCTGTTTTTT. Translating gives CASRFGQGRPGELFF.

The chain joins TRBV2 to TRBJ1-2; D is ambiguous. The CDR3 is 12 residues long. Trimming took 2 bases from V and 5 from J, leaving 6 bases between them. Germline V gives CDR1 SNHLY, CDR2 FYNNEI. CDR3 coding DNA: TGTGCCAGCAGTGAAAATCAGTATGGCTACACCTTC. This codes for CASSENQYGYTF.

This chain connects TRBV25-1 to TRBJ1-4; 7 bases map to TRBD1. Germline V gene lookup returns CDR1 MGHDK and CDR2 SYGVNS. The trim removed 5 bases at V and 4 bases at J, leaving 7 bases unmatched. This CDR3 is built from 15 residues. CDR3 region: CASSSPGQLNEKLFF. The CDR3, as DNA: TGTGCCAGCAGTTCTCCGGGACAGCTTAATGAAAAACTGTTTTTT. The full variable domain, in which reference TRBV25-1 and TRBJ1-4 provide the parts outside the CDR3, is EADIYQTPRYLVIGTGKKITLECSQTMGHDKMYWYQQDPGMELHLIHYSYGVNSTEKGDLSSESTVSRIRTEHFPLTLESARPSHTSQYLCASSSPGQLNEKLFFGSGTQLSVL.

The chain carries TRBV25-1 and TRBJ2-7; 8 positions agree with TRBD2. The CDR3 length is 17 residues. V shed 3 bases and J 0 bases; nucleotides not matched to a gene: 10. Germline V gene lookup returns CDR1 MGHDK and CDR2 SYGVNS. CDR3: CASSDLRGGGPSYEQYF. CDR3 DNA: TGTGCCAGCAGTGATCTAAGAGGCGGGGGGCCCTCCTACGAGCAGTACTTC.

V gene TRBV7-6 combines with J gene TRBJ2-2; no clear D gene. The CDR3 covers 13 residues. Germline lookup yields CDR1 SGHVS and CDR2 FNYEAQ. Trimming pared 1 base from V and 6 bases from J, leaving 6 bases between. CDR3 sequence: CASSLEQSGELFF. CDR3 DNA sequence: TGTGCCAGCAGCTTAGAACAGTCCGGGGAGCTGTTTTTT.

The chain is built from TRBV27 and TRBJ2-2; possibly TRBD2 for D (6 bases). The CDR3 consists of 14 residues. Germline CDR1 is MNHEY and CDR2 is SMNVEV (reference sequence). Between the trimmed V and J ends, which lost 5 bases and 3 bases, there was a span of 10 bases. The CDR3: CASSKRADTGELFF. Written as DNA, the CDR3 is TGTGCCAGCAGTAAGCGGGCGGACACCGGGGAGCTGTTTTTT.

This chain links TRBV7-2 with TRBJ2-1; perhaps TRBD2 as D (5 bases). The CDR3 extends over 11 amino acids. The germline V gene encodes CDR1 SGHTA and CDR2 FQGNSA. With 4 bases removed from V and 10 bases from J, the gap between germline ends came to 8 bases. The CDR3 DNA follows: TGTGCCAGCAGCTCCAGACTAGAGCAGTTCTTC. Amino acid sequence: CASSSRLEQFF. Drawing the rest from reference TRBV7-2 and TRBJ2-1, the complete variable domain is GAGVSQSPSNKVTEKGKDVELRCDPISGHTALYWYRQSLGQGLEFLIYFQGNSAPDKSGLPSDRFSAERTGGSVSTLTIQRTQQEDSAVYLCASSSRLEQFFGPGTRLTVL.

Only a few counts were recorded for this clone. The chain links TRBV7-2 to TRBJ1-3; D gene uncertain. Looked up from germline, CDR1 is SGHTA and CDR2 is FQGNSA. V lost 5 bases, J lost 2 bases, and 16 bases lay in between. CDR3 size: 16 residues. This chain's CDR3 is CASSPYEGTAGNTIYF. The CDR3 DNA is TGTGCCAGCAGCCCGTATGAGGGAACGGCTGGAAACACCATATATTTT. The whole variable domain, filled in from reference TRBV7-2 and TRBJ1-3, reads GAGVSQSPSNKVTEKGKDVELRCDPISGHTALYWYRQSLGQGLEFLIYFQGNSAPDKSGLPSDRFSAERTGGSVSTLTIQRTQQEDSAVYLCASSPYEGTAGNTIYFGEGSWLTVV.

The chain recombines TRBV18 with TRBJ1-1, with a possible D match to TRBD1 (5 bases). This CDR3 is built from 16 residues. Trimming stripped 4 bases from V and 4 bases from J, with 19 bases between. The germline gives CDR1 KGHSH, CDR2 LQKENI. For the CDR3, the DNA is TGTGCCAGCTCACTGAAAGAGGGAGGGGTGGTCACTGAAGCTTTCTTT. As protein: CASSLKEGGVVTEAFF.

This clone was detected a few times. CDR3 in amino acids: CASSQAGTGDYEQYF. The CDR3 bases are TGCGCCAGCAGCCAAGCCGGGACAGGGGACTACGAGCAGTACTTC. The chain carries TRBV4-1 and TRBJ2-7, with 10 bases lining up with TRBD1. V dropped 1 base and J dropped 3; count of bases not matched to a gene: 3. In germline, CDR1 is MGHRA, CDR2 YSYEKL. This CDR3 has 15 residues.

Concerning this clone itself: The same CDR3 is also encoded by other DNA sequences in this sample. This chain uses TRBV4-1 with TRBJ2-1; 8 bases agree with TRBD2. Germline CDR1 reads MGHRA; CDR2 reads YSYEKL. The CDR3 consists of 20 residues. V shed 0 bases and J 1 base; nucleotides not matched to a gene: 14. The CDR3 sequence is CASSQDRVSGARRSYNEQFF. CDR3 coding DNA: TGCGCCAGCAGCCAAGATCGGGTTAGCGGGGCCCGAAGATCCTACAATGAGCAGTTCTTC.

The rearrangement links TRBV5-1 to TRBJ2-7; TRBD2 matches 7 bases. This CDR3 has 15 residues. Germline CDR1 reads SGHRS; CDR2 reads YFSETQ. Trimming took 0 bases from V and 5 from J; bases not matched to a gene: 8. CDR3 residues: CASSLVRGRDDEQYF. The CDR3 DNA reads as TGCGCCAGCAGCTTGGTCCGGGGGAGGGATGACGAGCAGTACTTC.

The rearrangement joins TRBV4-3 to TRBJ2-2; TRBD2 agrees at 15 bases. The CDR3 runs to 18 residues. The V gene end was trimmed by 4 bases and the J gene end by 10 bases; junction bases not matched to a gene: 13. Germline CDR1 is LGHNA and CDR2 is YSLEER. DNA for the CDR3: TGCGCCAGCAGCCGACACCCTAGGACTAGCGGGGGGGAGGTGGAGCTGTTTTTT. This encodes CASSRHPRTSGGEVELFF.